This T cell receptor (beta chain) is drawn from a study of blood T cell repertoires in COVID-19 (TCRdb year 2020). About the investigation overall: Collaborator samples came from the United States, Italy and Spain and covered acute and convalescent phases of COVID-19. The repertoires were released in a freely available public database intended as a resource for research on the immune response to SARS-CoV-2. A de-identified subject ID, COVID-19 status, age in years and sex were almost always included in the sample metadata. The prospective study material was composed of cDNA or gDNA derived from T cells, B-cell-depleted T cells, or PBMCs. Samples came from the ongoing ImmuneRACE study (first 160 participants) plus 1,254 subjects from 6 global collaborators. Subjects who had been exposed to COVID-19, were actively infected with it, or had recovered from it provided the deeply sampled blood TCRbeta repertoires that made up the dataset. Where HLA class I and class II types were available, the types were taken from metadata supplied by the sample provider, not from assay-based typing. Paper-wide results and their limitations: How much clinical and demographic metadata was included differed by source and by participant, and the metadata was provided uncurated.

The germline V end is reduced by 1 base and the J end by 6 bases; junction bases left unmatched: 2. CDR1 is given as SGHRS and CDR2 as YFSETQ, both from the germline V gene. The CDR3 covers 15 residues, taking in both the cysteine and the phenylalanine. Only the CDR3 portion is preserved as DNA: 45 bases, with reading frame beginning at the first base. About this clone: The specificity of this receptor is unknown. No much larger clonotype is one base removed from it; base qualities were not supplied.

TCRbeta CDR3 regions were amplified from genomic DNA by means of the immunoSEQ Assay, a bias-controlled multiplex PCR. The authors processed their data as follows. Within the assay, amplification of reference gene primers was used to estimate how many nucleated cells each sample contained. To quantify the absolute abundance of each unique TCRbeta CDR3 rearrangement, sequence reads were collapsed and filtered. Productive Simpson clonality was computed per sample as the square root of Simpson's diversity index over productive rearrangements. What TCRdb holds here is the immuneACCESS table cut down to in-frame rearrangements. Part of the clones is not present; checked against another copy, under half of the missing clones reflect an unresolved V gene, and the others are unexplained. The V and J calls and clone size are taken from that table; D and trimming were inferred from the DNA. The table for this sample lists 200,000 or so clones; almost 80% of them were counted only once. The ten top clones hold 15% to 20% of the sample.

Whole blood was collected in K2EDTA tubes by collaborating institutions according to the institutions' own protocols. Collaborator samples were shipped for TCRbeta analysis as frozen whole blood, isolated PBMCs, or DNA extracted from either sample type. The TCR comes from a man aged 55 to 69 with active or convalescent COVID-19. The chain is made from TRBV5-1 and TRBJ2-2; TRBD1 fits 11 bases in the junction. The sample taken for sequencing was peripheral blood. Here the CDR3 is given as CASSLTGQGAGELFF. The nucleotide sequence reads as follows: TGCGCCAGCAGCTTGACGGGACAGGGGGCCGGGGAGCTGTTTTTT.